The present TCR beta chain was sequenced within a study of shared clonotypes between healthy human individuals (dated by TCRdb to between 2020 and 2021). Looking at the study overall: A couple of women and a few men aged 18 to 49 years were included in the cohort. For each donor, three plates each were used for CD4 naive and CD4 memory, two plates were used for CD8 naive, and one plate was used for CD8 memory. Blood TCR repertoires of five healthy adults were deeply sequenced to estimate repertoire size and the extent of clonotype sharing between individuals. To increase sequencing depth and limit assay-specific biases, different laboratories used diverse techniques to prepare libraries and sequence TCR repertoires. Leukapheresis yielded between about 0.94 and 9.5 billion PBMCs per donor.

Using the deep immunoSEQ assay, TCR CDR3 regions were amplified from genomic DNA by multiplex PCR. Genomic DNA extracted from each cell subset was distributed evenly over all wells of several immunoSEQ 96-well plates, and each plate served as one replicate. For sorted subsets, each replicate PCR was loaded with 150 to 250 ng genomic DNA, equivalent to 30,000 or so T cell genomes. Purified libraries were quantified with a Qubit 3.0 fluorometer, sized on a Bioanalyzer 2100, and re-quantified with the KAPA Library Quantification kit. Every immunoSEQ 96-well plate was sequenced on a dedicated single-read 150-cycle Illumina NextSeq 550 flow cell. Regarding the original processing steps: Because the immunoSEQ output included only junctional sequences and no quality scores, the filtering could not be the same as the filtering used for full-length reads. To assign V/J genes and CDR3, sequences were annotated using PyIR, a Python wrapper for IgBLAST v1.9, with IMGT germline references. Reads with weak V/J assignments (E-value above 1e-6), missing CDR3, stop codons, out-of-frame junctions, or ambiguous translated residues were removed. V3J clonotypes were defined as sequences sharing the same inferred V gene, J gene, and CDR3 amino acid sequence. Percentage overlap between repertoires was calculated by dividing the number of shared unique clonotypes by the size of the smaller repertoire. Three approaches were used to assess repertoire richness: RTK rarefaction, the Chao1 estimator, and Recon v2.1 estimates of unobserved clonotypes. Generation probabilities for all TCRbeta clonotypes obtained by the gDNA method from a handful of donors were computed using OLGA. TCRdb took this table from immuneACCESS and kept in-frame rearrangements with V and J called. Such tables lack part of the clones; where checked against another copy, unresolved V genes explain under half of the gap, and the rest is unexplained. V and J calls plus clone size are reproduced from that table; the DNA served to infer D and trimming. Within this sample are roughly 660,000 clones, with 90% of them counted one time only. The ten largest clones add up to more than 30% of the sample.

The paper's findings and limits, for the study overall: Naive subsets generally had larger estimated clonotype richness than memory subsets. Sampling was restricted to blood, and TCR repertoires in tissues likely differ from the TCR repertoires found in blood. Clonotypes shared by all four sorted-subset donors showed higher generation probabilities than non-shared clonotypes. The small number of donors limited the genetic and exposure-history diversity represented. Incomplete sequencing was indicated by rarefaction of sorted-subset datasets, despite the large sequencing depth. Based on pairwise subsampling, the degree of clonotype sharing among donors was expected to be affected by sequencing depth. When several donors were compared, the shared fraction of clonotypes was around 5.1% for naive CD4, roughly 3.3% for naive CD8, roughly 2.3% for memory CD4, and about 0.36% for memory CD8.

With respect to this clone: The antigen it recognizes is unknown. No base quality information exists; no much larger clone differs at one position.

The donors were healthy, HIV-negative adults who had no recently reported acute infections or vaccinations. Every donor was a Caucasian adult living in Nashville, Tennessee, USA. The CD8 memory samples were a combination of magnetically selected CD45RO+ cells and CCR7-negative CD45RA+ effector memory (TemRA) cells. Blood was obtained by leukapheresis, after which PBMCs were separated by Ficoll-Histopaque density gradient centrifugation and cryopreserved in liquid nitrogen vapor phase. Purity and quantity of every magnetically sorted T cell population were checked by analytical flow cytometry. Genomic DNA was isolated from each sorted fraction and quantified by UV absorbance on a Nanodrop 2000c. The germline V gene sets CDR1 to KGHSH and CDR2 to LQKENI. Compared with germline, V lacks 3 bases and J lacks 0 bases; bases without a gene match: 11. Inclusive of the bounding cysteine and phenylalanine, the CDR3 is 17 residues long. Solely the CDR3 DNA is kept, with 51 bases framed from the first base.

The specimen sequenced was memory CD8+ T cells from PBMCs. Sample cell subset or site, as interpreted from the label and publication: CD45RO+ cells pooled with CCR7-negative TemRA cells. The source is a man in his late teens or twenties in good health. Some clones in this sample may be carry-over from other donors' samples. The sequence links TRBV18 to TRBJ2-7; 7 central bases correspond to TRBD2. The sequenced DNA: TGTGCCAGCTCACCTCCGGGATGGCTAGCGGCCTCCTACGAGCAGTACTTC. It encodes CASSPPGWLAASYEQYF.